This TCR beta chain derives from a study of T cells in Graves' hyperthyroidism and ophthalmopathy. Study-level information: Blood from the periphery was taken at initial diagnosis, before any treatment.

Together with thyroid ultrasound, orbital computed tomography, serum thyroxine and TRAb, clinical symptoms were used for diagnoses. The PBMCs were taken from more than 8 ml of fresh peripheral blood. Amplification of TCR beta CDR3 regions was performed using RNA transcripts as template. HTBI primers were employed in a first-round RT-PCR of the TCR CDR3. TCRdb independently ran MiXCR on the multiplex PCR reads; one entry per CDR3 protein. The sample records about 460,000 distinct CDR3 sequences, about 20% being singletons. This CDR3 has 15 residues. Trimming removed 6 bases from V and 8 bases from J; junction bases left unmatched: 14. CDR1 is DFQATT and CDR2 is SNEGSKA in the germline V gene (reference sequence).

The TCR sequence derives from a woman in her 70s with Graves' ophthalmopathy. The sequenced material came from blood. The chain recombines TRBV20-1 with TRBJ2-1, with TRBD2 matching over 9 bases. The CDR3 sequence is CSAPSAGGPQDEQFF. Written as DNA, the CDR3 is TGCAGTGCCCCGTCGGCGGGAGGGCCGCAGGATGAGCAGTTCTTC.